This T cell receptor (beta chain) was observed in a study of vaccination and CD4 T cells after COVID-19. Sequence data for DNA of cultured CD4+ T cells were generated by the Oncomine TCR Beta short-read assay. TCRdb re-called the PCR reads through MiXCR, storing one row per CDR3 protein. The sample yields 9,000 to 13,000 distinct CDR3 sequences, 22% seen once. This clonotype appeared a few times. What it binds is unknown. Treatment here: roughly 11-day PBMC culture with coronavirus spike peptide pools or control peptides (ViraFEST assay). This CDR3 spans 16 amino acids. Germline CDR1 reads MNHEY; CDR2 reads SVGEGT. The V end lost 5 bases, the J end lost 2 bases, and 16 bases lay between the germline ends.

V usage is TRBV6-2 or TRBV6-3 and J usage is TRBJ2-1, with D possibly TRBD2 on 6 matching bases. This TCR was sampled from a human donor who had recovered from COVID-19. The source was CD4+ T cells from blood, cultured in vitro, collected after SARS-CoV-2 vaccination. The CDR3 reads CASSTAGTAAYNEQFF. The CDR3 DNA follows: TGTGCCAGCAGTACGGCGGGGACCGCCGCCTACAATGAGCAGTTCTTC.